These T cell receptor beta chains were read from a single sample in a study of PD-1 blockade in classical Hodgkin lymphoma. Only in-frame clones appear in the TCRdb table, and some are missing; sequencing was by immunoSEQ multiplex PCR. The sample includes around 20,000 clones, about 70% of them seen just once. Source: peripheral blood mononuclear cells (PBMCs), taken before the fourth cycle of nivolumab. Receptors originate from a human donor with classical Hodgkin lymphoma. Each CDR3 is given with its conserved first and last residue. Each record gives: clone size, V gene, J gene, D gene, CDR3 DNA, CDR3 protein. D genes are given only for firm matches. Clone size is not always given. Where it is, it says once, few, many or a class for expanded clones.

size: NA
V: TRBV5-4
J: TRBJ1-2
D: TRBD1
DNA: TGTGCCAGCAGCTTCGAGACAGGGGGTGGCTACACCTTC
CDR3: CASSFETGGGYTF

size: few
V: TRBV18
J: TRBJ2-7
D: NA
DNA: TGTGCCAGCTCACCACGGGACGGCTACGAGCAGTACTTC
CDR3: CASSPRDGYEQYF

size: NA
V: TRBV2
J: TRBJ1-5
D: TRBD1
DNA: TGTGCCAGCAGAAGTACAGGGGCTCAGCCCCAGCATTTT
CDR3: CASRSTGAQPQHF

size: NA
V: TRBV27
J: TRBJ2-1
D: TRBD2
DNA: TGTGCCAGCATGACGGGACTAGTAGGCAATGAGCAGTTCTTC
CDR3: CASMTGLVGNEQFF

size: NA
V: TRBV6-5
J: TRBJ2-5
D: NA
DNA: TGTGCCAGCAGTTACTCGGGGGGCAGCCAAGGGACCCAGTACTTC
CDR3: CASSYSGGSQGTQYF

size: NA
V: TRBV5-1
J: TRBJ2-2
D: TRBD1
DNA: TGCGCCAGCAACCCGGGACAGGGTTACACCGGGGAGCTGTTTTTT
CDR3: CASNPGQGYTGELFF

size: NA
V: TRBV5-4
J: TRBJ1-6
D: TRBD1
DNA: TGTGCCAGCAGCTTGGCAGGGGGCATCTATAATTCACCCCTCCACTTT
CDR3: CASSLAGGIYNSPLHF

size: NA
V: TRBV7-8
J: TRBJ2-7
D: TRBD1
DNA: TGTGCCAGCAGCTACCTACAGGGGCAGACCTACGAGCAGTACTTC
CDR3: CASSYLQGQTYEQYF

size: NA
V: TRBV19
J: TRBJ2-1
D: TRBD1
DNA: TGTGCCAGTAATGATCGGACAGGGGGCTCCTACAATGAGCAGTTCTTC
CDR3: CASNDRTGGSYNEQFF

size: NA
V: TRBV6-1
J: TRBJ1-3
D: NA
DNA: TGTGCCAGCAGTGAATTTGGGACGGTCTCTGGAAACACCATATATTTT
CDR3: CASSEFGTVSGNTIYF

size: NA
V: TRBV27
J: TRBJ2-4
D: TRBD2
DNA: TGTGCCAGCAGTAACCTGAGACTAGCGGGGGAAAACATTCAGTACTTC
CDR3: CASSNLRLAGENIQYF

size: NA
V: TRBV19
J: TRBJ2-5
D: TRBD1
DNA: TGTGCCAGTAGTGCCAGAAGACAGGGGGGGACCCAGTACTTC
CDR3: CASSARRQGGTQYF

size: NA
V: TRBV19
J: TRBJ2-6
D: TRBD1
DNA: TGTGCCAGTAGTAGGACAGGGGGGTACTCTGGGGCCAACGTCCTGACTTTC
CDR3: CASSRTGGYSGANVLTF

size: NA
V: TRBV7-9
J: TRBJ1-2
D: NA
DNA: TGCGCCAGCAGCCCAGGGACAACTGCAAACTATGGCTACACCTTC
CDR3: CASSPGTTANYGYTF

size: NA
V: TRBV9
J: TRBJ2-7
D: TRBD1
DNA: TGTGCCAGCAGCCCGAGGGGGCAGTCGGCATACGAGCAGTACTTC
CDR3: CASSPRGQSAYEQYF

size: NA
V: TRBV28
J: TRBJ2-7
D: NA
DNA: TGTGCCAGCAGTTGGGGTATATGGGGTTCCTACGAGCAGTACTTC
CDR3: CASSWGIWGSYEQYF

size: NA
V: TRBV21-1
J: TRBJ2-7
D: NA
DNA: TGTGCCAGCAGCACAGGGGGCTATTACGAGCAGTACTTC
CDR3: CASSTGGYYEQYF

size: once
V: TRBV28
J: TRBJ1-6
D: NA
DNA: TGTGCCAGCAATGAACAGGTTTGGAATTCACCCCTCCACTTT
CDR3: CASNEQVWNSPLHF

size: NA
V: TRBV6-5
J: TRBJ1-6
D: NA
DNA: TGTGCCAGCACCCAGGCGGCTGGGGATTCACCCCTCCACTTT
CDR3: CASTQAAGDSPLHF

size: few
V: TRBV30
J: TRBJ1-5
D: NA
DNA: TGTGCCTGGAGTGTCGGGCCCCAGCCCCAGCATTTT
CDR3: CAWSVGPQPQHF

size: NA
V: TRBV4-3
J: TRBJ2-7
D: NA
DNA: TGCGCCAGCAGCCAAGATTTTGCGGGCGAGCAGTACTTC
CDR3: CASSQDFAGEQYF

size: NA
V: TRBV29-1
J: TRBJ1-5
D: NA
DNA: TGCAGCGTTGCTGAGAACGACAATCAGCCCCAGCATTTT
CDR3: CSVAENDNQPQHF

size: NA
V: TRBV5-6
J: TRBJ2-7
D: TRBD1
DNA: TGTGCCAGCAGCTTACAGGGGCGGGAGCAGTACTTC
CDR3: CASSLQGREQYF

size: NA
V: TRBV27
J: TRBJ2-7
D: TRBD2
DNA: TGTGCCAGCAGTTTGGTTTATAGCGGGGAGGACTACGAGCAGTACTTC
CDR3: CASSLVYSGEDYEQYF